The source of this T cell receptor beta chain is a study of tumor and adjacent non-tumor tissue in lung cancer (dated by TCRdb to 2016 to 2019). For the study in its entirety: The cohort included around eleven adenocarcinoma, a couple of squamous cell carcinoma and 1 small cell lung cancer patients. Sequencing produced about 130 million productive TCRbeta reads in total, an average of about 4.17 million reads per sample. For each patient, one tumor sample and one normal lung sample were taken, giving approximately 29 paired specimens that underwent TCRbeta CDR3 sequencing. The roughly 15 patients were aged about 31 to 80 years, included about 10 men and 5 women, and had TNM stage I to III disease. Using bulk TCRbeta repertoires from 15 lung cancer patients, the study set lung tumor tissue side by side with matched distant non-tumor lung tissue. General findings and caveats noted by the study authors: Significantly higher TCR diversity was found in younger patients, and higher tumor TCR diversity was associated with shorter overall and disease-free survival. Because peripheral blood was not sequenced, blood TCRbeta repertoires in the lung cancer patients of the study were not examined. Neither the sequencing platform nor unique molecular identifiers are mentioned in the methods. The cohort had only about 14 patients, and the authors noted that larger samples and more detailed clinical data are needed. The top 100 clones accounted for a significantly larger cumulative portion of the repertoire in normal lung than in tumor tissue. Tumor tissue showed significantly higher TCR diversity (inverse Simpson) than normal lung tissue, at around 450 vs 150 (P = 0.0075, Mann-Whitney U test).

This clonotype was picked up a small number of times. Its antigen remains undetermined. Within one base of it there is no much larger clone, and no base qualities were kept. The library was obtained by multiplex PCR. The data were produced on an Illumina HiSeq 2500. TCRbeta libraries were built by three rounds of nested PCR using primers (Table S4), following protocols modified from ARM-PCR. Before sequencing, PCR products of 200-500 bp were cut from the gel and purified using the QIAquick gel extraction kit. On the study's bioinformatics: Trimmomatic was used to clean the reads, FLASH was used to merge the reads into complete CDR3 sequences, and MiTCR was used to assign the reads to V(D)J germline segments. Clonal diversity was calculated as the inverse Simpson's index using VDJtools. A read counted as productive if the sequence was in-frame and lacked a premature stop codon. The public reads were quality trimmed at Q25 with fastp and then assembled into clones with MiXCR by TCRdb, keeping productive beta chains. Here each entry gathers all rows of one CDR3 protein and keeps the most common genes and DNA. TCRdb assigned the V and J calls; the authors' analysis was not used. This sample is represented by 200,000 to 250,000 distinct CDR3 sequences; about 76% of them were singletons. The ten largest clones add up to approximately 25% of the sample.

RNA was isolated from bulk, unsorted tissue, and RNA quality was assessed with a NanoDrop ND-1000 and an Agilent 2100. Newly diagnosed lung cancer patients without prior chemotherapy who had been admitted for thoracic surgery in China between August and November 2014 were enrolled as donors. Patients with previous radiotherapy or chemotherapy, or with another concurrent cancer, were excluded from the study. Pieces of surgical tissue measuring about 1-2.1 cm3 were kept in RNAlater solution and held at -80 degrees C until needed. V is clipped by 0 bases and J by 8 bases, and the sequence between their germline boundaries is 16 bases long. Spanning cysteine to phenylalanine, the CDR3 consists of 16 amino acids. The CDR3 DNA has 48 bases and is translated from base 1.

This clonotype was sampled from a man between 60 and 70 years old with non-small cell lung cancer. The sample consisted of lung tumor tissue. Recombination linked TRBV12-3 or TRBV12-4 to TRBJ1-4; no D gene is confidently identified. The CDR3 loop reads CASSLAGLGFGEKLFF. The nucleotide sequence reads TGTGCCAGCAGTTTAGCAGGTTTAGGGTTCGGCGAAAAACTGTTTTTT.